This T cell receptor beta chain was identified during a study of blood T cell repertoires in COVID-19. Whole-study context: Collection of acute and convalescent COVID-19 samples took place in the United States, Italy and Spain.

In the study's own analysis: Cell counts per sample came from amplifying reference gene primers. Sequencing was performed with immunoSEQ multiplex PCR; in TCRdb, only in-frame clones are kept and a portion is missing. V, J and clone size derive from that table, while D and trimming were established from the DNA sequence. The sample yields more than 250,000 clones, around 86% seen once. Germline V gives CDR1 DFQATT, CDR2 SNEGSKA (reference sequence). V was clipped by 3 bases and J by 3 bases; unmatched bases: 2. This CDR3 is 12 amino acids long. This clone was seen a handful of times. This TCR came from a woman aged 50 to 60 with acute or convalescent COVID-19. V is TRBV20-1 and J is TRBJ2-7; 7 bases are a match to TRBD2. The material sequenced was peripheral blood. The CDR3 nucleotides read TGCAGTGCTAGTCAGCGGGGCTACGAGCAGTACTTC. Its translation is CSASQRGYEQYF.